Listed below are T cell receptor beta chains from one sample, sequenced in a study of T cells in Graves' hyperthyroidism and ophthalmopathy. A single record per CDR3 protein comes from TCRdb applying MiXCR to the multiplex PCR reads. The top ten clones hold more than 7% of a sample with hundreds of thousands of distinct CDR3 sequences, over 35% of them seen once. The sample consisted of blood. All receptors come from a young man with Graves' hyperthyroidism. The CDR3 runs from the conserved cysteine through the conserved F or W. A D gene is named only where the DNA matches it firmly. Clone sizes are given selectively: once, few, many, or a class where the clone is expanded.

V	size	D	J	DNA	CDR3
TRBV20-1	many	.	TRBJ2-5	TGCAGTGCTAGGGTGAAAGGGACCCAGTACTTC	CSARVKGTQYF
TRBV15	many	TRBD1	TRBJ2-7	TGTGCCACCAGCAGACCGGGACAGGGCTACGAGCAGTACTTC	CATSRPGQGYEQYF
TRBV2	.	TRBD1	TRBJ1-2	TGTGCCAGCAGGGGGGGGACAGGGGCTAACTATGGCTACACCTTC	CASRGGTGANYGYTF
TRBV6-1	.	.	TRBJ2-2	TGTGCCGGCCTGGGGCTAATAGCGCCCGGGGAGCTGTTTTTT	CAGLGLIAPGELFF
TRBV29-1	.	TRBD1	TRBJ2-1	TGCAGCGTTGGAGGGGGCCCCTACAATGAGCAGTTCTTC	CSVGGGPYNEQFF
TRBV12-3/TRBV12-4	.	TRBD1	TRBJ1-3	TGTGCCAGCAGTTACACAGGGGGCGGTGGAAACACCATATATTTT	CASSYTGGGGNTIYF
TRBV24-1	.	TRBD1	TRBJ2-2	TGTGCCACCAGTGATTCCGGACAGGGCCACCGGGAGCTGTTTTTT	CATSDSGQGHRELFF
TRBV29-1	once	TRBD1	TRBJ1-4	TGCAGCGGTGGACAGGGCTCAGGAGAAAAACTGTTTTTT	CSGGQGSGEKLFF
TRBV5-1	many	.	TRBJ1-6	TGCGCCAGCAGCACCACAGGGCCGGGCTCGGGATCACCCCTCCACTTT	CASSTTGPGSGSPLHF
TRBV7-2	.	TRBD1	TRBJ2-7	TGTGCCAGCGCCCTGGGACAGTTTCTCTACGAGCAGTACTTC	CASALGQFLYEQYF
TRBV29-1	.	.	TRBJ1-6	TGCAGCGTGAAGTCCGGAGGCTCCTATAATTCACCCCTCCACTTT	CSVKSGGSYNSPLHF
TRBV7-2	many	.	TRBJ1-3	TGTGCCAGCAGCCCAGGGGTAGCCGGAAACACCATATATTTT	CASSPGVAGNTIYF
TRBV2	many	.	TRBJ1-2	TGTGCCTCCAGGGTACAGCCCGGCTACACCTTC	CASRVQPGYTF
TRBV20-1	.	.	TRBJ2-7	TGCAGTGCTAGAGATCACAAGAAATTCTACGAGCAGTACTTC	CSARDHKKFYEQYF
TRBV7-9	many	.	TRBJ1-1	TGTGCCAGCAGGCAGACATGGGGTGGGGACACTGAAGCTTTCTTT	CASRQTWGGDTEAFF
TRBV19	.	.	TRBJ1-4	TGTGCCACAAACCCGGGCCTAGGGGAAAAACTGTTTTTT	CATNPGLGEKLFF
TRBV7-3	once	.	TRBJ1-1	TGTGCCAGCAGCTTAACGTACATAACTGAAGCTTTCTTT	CASSLTYITEAFF
TRBV9	.	.	TRBJ2-7	TGTGCCAGCAGCGTAGCGGCGGACAGATCCCGCTACGAGCAGTACTTC	CASSVAADRSRYEQYF
TRBV20-1	.	TRBD2	TRBJ2-7	TGCAGTGCTAGAGAGAGGCTAGCGGGATACTACGAGCAGTACTTC	CSARERLAGYYEQYF
TRBV12-3/TRBV12-4	.	.	TRBJ1-1	TGTGCCAGCAGTTTAACGGACGGGGATCACTTCTTT	CASSLTDGDHFF
TRBV7-9	many	TRBD1	TRBJ1-2	TGTGCCAGCAGCCCGGCATCGACAGGGACGAAATATGGCTACACCTTC	CASSPASTGTKYGYTF
TRBV10-3	.	.	TRBJ2-7	TGTGCCGTCAGTGAGTCGACTAGGCGCGAGACTGGCGAGCAGTACTTC	CAVSESTRRETGEQYF